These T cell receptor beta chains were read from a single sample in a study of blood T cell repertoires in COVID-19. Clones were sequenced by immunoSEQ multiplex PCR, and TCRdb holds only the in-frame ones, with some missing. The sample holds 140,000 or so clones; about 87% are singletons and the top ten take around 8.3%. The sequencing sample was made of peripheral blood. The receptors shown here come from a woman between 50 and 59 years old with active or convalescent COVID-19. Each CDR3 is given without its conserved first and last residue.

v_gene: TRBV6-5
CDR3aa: ASSRTGAYGYT

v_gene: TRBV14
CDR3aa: ASSQLFHYEQY

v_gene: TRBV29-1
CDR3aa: SVEGDTGLTEAF

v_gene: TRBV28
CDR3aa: ASSFLLLLTQNTEAF

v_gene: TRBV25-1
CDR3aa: ASSELRPKETQY

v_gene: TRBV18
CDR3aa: ASSPRDSSYGYT

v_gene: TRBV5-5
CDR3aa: ASSRRFDSSSGNTIY

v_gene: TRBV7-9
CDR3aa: ASSISGIQPQH

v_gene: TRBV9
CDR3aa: ASSVLGTATYEQY

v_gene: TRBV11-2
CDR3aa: ASSGGSVNTEAF

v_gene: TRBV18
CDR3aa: ASSPNGRASYNEQF

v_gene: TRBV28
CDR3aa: ASRTPTNEKLF

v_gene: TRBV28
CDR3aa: ASREGAGQPQH

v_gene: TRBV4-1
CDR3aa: ASSQSPGLSGQPQH

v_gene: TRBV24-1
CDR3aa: ATSDFPGDSSNSPLH

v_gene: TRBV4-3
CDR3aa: ASSQEFYQGDGYT

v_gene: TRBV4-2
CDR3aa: ASSQDRQGARGYT

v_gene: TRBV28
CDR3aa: ASGRIWGSGANVLT

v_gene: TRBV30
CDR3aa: AWSLTGWSEQY

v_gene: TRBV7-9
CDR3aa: ASSLDRTNQPQH

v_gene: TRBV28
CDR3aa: ASCSAGTGTYEQY

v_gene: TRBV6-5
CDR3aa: ARTAQETQY

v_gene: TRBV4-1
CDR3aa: ASSQARGAWNEQF

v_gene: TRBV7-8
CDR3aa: ASSLGHLISGNTEAF

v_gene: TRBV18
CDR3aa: ASSPLTDRAGNTIY

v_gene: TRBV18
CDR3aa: ASSRTSGRSGHEQY

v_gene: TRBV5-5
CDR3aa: ASSQRQNQETQY

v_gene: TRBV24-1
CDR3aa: ATSDWDSSGANVLT

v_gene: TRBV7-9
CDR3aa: ASSGQRGVLTDTQY

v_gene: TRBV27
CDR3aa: ASRISAGRPYEQY

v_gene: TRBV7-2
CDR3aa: ASSSRQGGGATGELF

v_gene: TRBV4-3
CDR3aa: ASSQDRGTANTGELF

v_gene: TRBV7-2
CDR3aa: ASSFGFATNEKLF

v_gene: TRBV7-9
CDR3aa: ASSLRLIQGLNEKLF

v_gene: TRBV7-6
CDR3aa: ASSHIQETQY

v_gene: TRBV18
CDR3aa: ASSPRSQGSNEKLF

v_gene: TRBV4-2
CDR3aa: ASSQEGVTEAF

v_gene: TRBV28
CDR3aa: ASSSYTPGQKRGTQY

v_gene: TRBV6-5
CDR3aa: ASSRGVNTEAF

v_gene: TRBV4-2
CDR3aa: ASSQKGQIGETQY

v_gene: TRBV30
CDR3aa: AWSGGGGEAF

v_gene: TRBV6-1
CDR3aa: ASSEAGGTDTQY